The 30 T cell receptor beta chains given below trace back to one sample, sequenced in a study of blood T cells in healthy people across ages. Primed by a sample-barcoded 5' primer and a J-beta primer mix, a second PCR proceeded for 7 to 11 cycles. TCRdb re-called the 5' RACE reads with MiXCR, one entry per CDR3 protein. The repertoire holds some 1.1 million distinct CDR3 sequences, with around two fifths as singletons. Material for sequencing was blood. The receptors come from a man aged 18-30 years in good health.

This clonotype was observed a few times. The J gene is TRBJ2-5, the V gene TRBV11-2; TRBD2 agrees at 12 bases. The CDR3 totals 18 residues. Germline trimming cut 0 bases from V and 11 bases from J; bases unmatched to any gene: 16. The germline gives CDR1 SGHAT, CDR2 FQNNGV. The CDR3 is CASSLEPLAGGLRNEQYF. CDR3 nucleotides: TGTGCCAGCAGCTTAGAACCCCTAGCGGGGGGGCTTCGCAATGAGCAGTACTTC.

This clonotype was counted only a few times. The chain carries TRBV7-9 and TRBJ2-1, with a weak D call TRBD1 (6 bases). CDR1 SEHNR and CDR2 FQNEAQ come from the germline V gene (reference sequence). The CDR3 contains 12 residues. Between the trimmed V and J ends, which lost 1 base and 10 bases, there was a span of 8 bases. The CDR3 reads CASSLGTEEQFF. As DNA, the CDR3 is TGTGCCAGCAGCTTAGGGACAGAGGAGCAGTTCTTC. The whole variable domain, remainder taken from reference TRBV7-9 and TRBJ2-1, is DTGVSQNPRHKITKRGQNVTFRCDPISEHNRLYWYRQTLGQGPEFLTYFQNEAQLEKSRLLSDRFSAERPKGSFSTLEIQRTEQGDSAMYLCASSLGTEEQFFGPGTRLTVL.

The J gene is TRBJ2-3, the V gene TRBV7-2, with a possible D match to TRBD2 (6 bases). CDR1 is SGHTA, CDR2 FQGNSA, per germline. The CDR3 is 15 residues long. V lost 3 bases, J lost 6 bases, and 16 bases lay in between. CDR3 nucleotide sequence: TGTGCCAGCAGCTTCGGGGACTCCCCTCAGGATACGCAGTATTTT. Protein: CASSFGDSPQDTQYF. Variable domain in full (rest from reference TRBV7-2 and TRBJ2-3): GAGVSQSPSNKVTEKGKDVELRCDPISGHTALYWYRQSLGQGLEFLIYFQGNSAPDKSGLPSDRFSAERTGGSVSTLTIQRTQQEDSAVYLCASSFGDSPQDTQYFGPGTRLTVL.

The CDR3 here is CASSSTPTGNTIYF. CDR3 nucleotides: TGTGCCAGCAGTTCTACGCCGACTGGAAACACCATATATTTT. V and J are TRBV12-3 or TRBV12-4 and TRBJ1-3; D gene unclear. V dropped 4 bases and J dropped 2 bases, with 9 bases sitting between them. CDR3 length: 14 residues.

A word on this clonotype: One end of the junction varies from germline; a read error may be responsible. The chain links TRBV7-9 to TRBJ1-2; 7 bases fit TRBD1. Germline CDR1 SEHNR, CDR2 FQNEAQ (reference sequence). This CDR3 has 14 amino acids. The CDR3 reads CACSLGTVGYGYTF. The CDR3 nucleotides are TGTGCCTGCAGCTTAGGGACAGTGGGCTATGGCTACACCTTC.

This clonotype has only a few counts. The chain joins TRBV20-1 to TRBJ2-1; D perhaps matches TRBD2 (6 bases). The V gene lost 5 bases and the J gene lost 7 bases, with 12 bases spanning the gap. This CDR3 has 12 residues. Germline lookup yields CDR1 DFQATT and CDR2 SNEGSKA (reference sequence). The CDR3 bases are TGCAGTGCTCCATCCGGGGGAAATGAGCAGTTCTTC. This encodes CSAPSGGNEQFF.

This clonotype came up a few times. This may come from a read error, since a much larger clone is one base off. The V call is TRBV12-5, the J call TRBJ2-3; possible D gene TRBD1, 6 bases. The CDR3 totals 15 residues. The germline V gene encodes CDR1 LGHNT and CDR2 FRNRAP. Trimming took off 4 bases at V and 2 bases at J, with 13 bases between the two ends. The CDR3 protein is CASGWGTSITDTQYF. The CDR3 nucleotides are TGTGCTAGTGGTTGGGGGACATCGATCACAGATACGCAGTATTTT.

This clonotype was recorded a few times. The chain has TRBV2 and TRBJ1-2, with TRBD1 identical over 8 bases. Germline V CDR1 and CDR2: SNHLY, FYNNEI. The V segment lost 3 bases and the J segment 8 bases; nucleotides outside the gene matches: 11. The CDR3 contains 15 residues. The CDR3 region is CASSDRGRSDIGYTF. CDR3 nucleotides: TGTGCCAGCAGTGACAGGGGGCGATCCGATATAGGCTACACCTTC.

This clonotype was observed a handful of times. V gene TRBV12-3 or TRBV12-4 combines with J gene TRBJ1-4; 9 positions match TRBD1. The CDR3 extends over 16 amino acids. V gave up 4 bases and J gave up 3 bases; unmatched junction bases: 6. CDR3 sequence reads: CASSSDRGGSNEKLFF. DNA for the CDR3: TGTGCCAGCAGTTCGGACAGGGGAGGTTCTAATGAAAAACTGTTTTTT.

V gene TRBV20-1 combines with J gene TRBJ1-2, with 9 bases identical to TRBD1. The CDR3 runs 12 residues. With V trimmed by 5 bases and J by 11 bases, 9 bases remained unmatched. The germline CDR1 and CDR2 sequences are DFQATT and SNEGSKA (reference sequence). The DNA for the CDR3 is TGCAGTGCTGCCAGGGACAGGGTGCTATACACCTTC. Its protein product is CSAARDRVLYTF.

This clonotype was recorded a few times. The chain joins TRBV5-1 to TRBJ2-3; TRBD1 matches 8 bases. This CDR3 is 16 amino acids long. J gave up 0 bases and V 6 bases, and 9 bases lay outside the gene matches. Germline V gene sequence: CDR1 SGHRS, CDR2 YFSETQ. This CDR3 reads CASMGTGQNSTDTQYF. In DNA, the CDR3 is TGCGCCAGCATGGGGACAGGACAGAATAGCACAGATACGCAGTATTTT.

The V gene is TRBV6-5, the J gene TRBJ2-6; D gene uncertain. This CDR3 region has 16 residues. Germline loops: CDR1 MNHEY, CDR2 SVGAGI. Between the trimmed V and J ends, which lost 7 bases and 0 bases, there was a span of 13 bases. The CDR3 here is CASTGFSGSGANVLTF. CDR3 in DNA: TGTGCCAGCACTGGTTTCTCTGGCTCTGGGGCCAACGTCCTGACTTTC.

The genes are TRBV5-1 and TRBJ1-2; D is unresolved. Germline assignment: CDR1 SGHRS and CDR2 YFSETQ. Trimming shortened V by 4 bases and J by 4 bases, and 17 bases separated the two germline ends. This CDR3 is built from 15 residues. CDR3 nucleotides: TGCGCCAGCAGCCTAGAGTCGACCGCTCCCTATGGCTACACCTTC. Translation gives CASSLESTAPYGYTF.

The V and J genes are TRBV15 and TRBJ1-1, with D unresolved. The germline V gene has CDR1 LNHNV and CDR2 YYDKDF (reference sequence). The CDR3 runs to 14 residues. V shed 0 bases and J shed 6 bases, with 11 bases lying between them. CDR3 protein: CATSRERQDAEAFF. Here the CDR3 DNA reads TGTGCCACCAGCAGAGAGCGCCAGGATGCTGAAGCTTTCTTT.

The V call is TRBV20-1, the J call TRBJ1-1; maybe TRBD1 (6 bases). V dropped 6 bases and J dropped 4 bases, with 18 bases sitting between them. Germline V gene sequence: CDR1 DFQATT, CDR2 SNEGSKA (reference sequence). This CDR3 region has 14 residues. This CDR3 reads CSASGGGPSTEAFF. The DNA of the CDR3 is TGCAGTGCCTCGGGCGGGGGCCCCTCCACTGAAGCTTTCTTT.

As for this clonotype: This could be a read error, since a much larger clone is one nucleotide away. The chain couples TRBV10-3 to TRBJ1-2; D might be TRBD1 (6 bases). V shed 4 bases and J shed 3 bases, with 12 bases lying between them. This CDR3 contains 14 residues. The germline V gene has CDR1 ENHRY and CDR2 SYGVKD. CDR3 coding DNA: TGTGCCATCAGTGGGACAGACCACGACTATGGCTACACCTTC. Protein sequence: CAISGTDHDYGYTF.

J is TRBJ2-2 and V is TRBV5-5; D uncertain. V was clipped by 5 bases and J by 4 bases, with 12 bases between them. This CDR3 has 14 residues. Germline V gene data show CDR1 as SGHKS and CDR2 as YYEKEE (reference sequence). This CDR3 reads CASSGVYSTGELFF. For the CDR3, the DNA is TGTGCCAGCAGTGGGGTGTACAGCACCGGGGAGCTGTTTTTT. The whole variable domain, filled in from reference TRBV5-5 and TRBJ2-2, reads DAGVTQSPTHLIKTRGQQVTLRCSPISGHKSVSWYQQVLGQGPQFIFQYYEKEERGRGNFPDRFSARQFPNYSSELNVNALLLGDSALYLCASSGVYSTGELFFGEGSRLTVL.

A remark on this clonotype: The junction departs from the called germline gene at one end, perhaps through a read error. The chain has TRBV12-3 or TRBV12-4 and TRBJ1-4; 7 bases match TRBD1. The CDR3 is 14 amino acids. CDR3 nucleotides: TGTGCCAGCAGATTAGGAGGGGGCGGAGAAAAACTGTTTTTT. Its translation is CASRLGGGGEKLFF.

The chain couples TRBV10-3 to TRBJ2-1; D is possibly TRBD2 (5 bases). The CDR3 runs 11 residues. Per germline, CDR1 ENHRY and CDR2 SYGVKD. V dropped 3 bases and J dropped 8 bases, with 5 bases sitting between them. CDR3 nucleotides: TGTGCCATCAGTGACGGGGATGAGCAGTTCTTC. Translating it yields CAISDGDEQFF.

A few counts support this clonotype. The chain recombines TRBV9 with TRBJ2-1; 7 nucleotides match TRBD1. The length of the CDR3 is 14 residues. Germline V gene sequence: CDR1 SGDLS, CDR2 YYNGEE. J was trimmed by 6 bases and V by 0 bases; bases with no gene match: 3. The CDR3 protein is CASSVGDSPNEQFF. In DNA, the CDR3 is TGTGCCAGCAGCGTAGGGGACAGCCCCAATGAGCAGTTCTTC.

This clonotype was seen more than once but under ten times. The genes are TRBV5-1 and TRBJ1-1; a possible D gene is TRBD1 (5 bases). Trimming removed 4 bases at V and 1 base at J, with 14 bases between. CDR1 SGHRS and CDR2 YFSETQ come from the germline V gene. This CDR3 is built from 15 residues. CDR3 amino acids: CASSHLGAGNTEAFF. The CDR3 bases are TGCGCCAGCAGCCACCTTGGGGCGGGGAACACTGAAGCTTTCTTT.

The chain joins TRBV30 to TRBJ2-3, with D unclear. From germline, CDR1 is GTSNPN and CDR2 SVGIG (reference sequence). Trimming removed 0 bases at V and 2 bases at J, with 6 bases between. The CDR3 extends over 13 amino acids. For the CDR3, the DNA is TGTGCCTGGAGTGTAGGGCCCACAGATACGCAGTATTTT. Protein sequence: CAWSVGPTDTQYF. Full variable domain (outside the CDR3, taken from reference TRBV30 and TRBJ2-3): SQTIHQWPATLVQPVGSPLSLECTVEGTSNPNLYWYRQAAGRGLQLLFYSVGIGQISSEVPQNLSASRPQDRQFILSSKKLLLSDSGFYLCAWSVGPTDTQYFGPGTRLTVL.

The CDR3 bases are TGTGCCAGCAGTGGGACTAGCGGGGTAACCACAGATACGCAGTATTTT. Amino acids: CASSGTSGVTTDTQYF. V gene TRBV12-3 or TRBV12-4 combines with J gene TRBJ2-3, with 13 bases matching TRBD2. The trim removed 5 bases at V and 2 bases at J, leaving 4 bases unmatched. The CDR3 consists of 16 residues.

A few counts support this clonotype. V and J are TRBV5-1 and TRBJ1-2; 7 bases are shared with TRBD1. CDR1 and CDR2 from the germline V gene are SGHRS and YFSETQ. This CDR3 comprises 15 residues. J was trimmed by 3 bases and V by 4 bases; bases with no gene match: 9. The CDR3 is CASSVEGGSDYGYTF. CDR3 sequence (DNA): TGCGCCAGCAGCGTTGAAGGGGGCTCGGACTATGGCTACACCTTC.

This clonotype showed up just a few times. The chain employs TRBV6-2 or TRBV6-3 and TRBJ1-2, with D tentatively TRBD1 (6 bases). V lost 5 bases and J lost 4, with 20 bases in between. CDR3 size: 16 residues. The V gene's germline CDR1 is MNHEY and CDR2 SVGEGT. CDR3 coding DNA: TGTGCCAGCAGTGACGTCTTTAACAGGGATGGCTATGGCTACACCTTC. Its translation: CASSDVFNRDGYGYTF.

The sample holds many counts of this clonotype. The chain employs TRBV20-1 and TRBJ2-3; TRBD2 matches 7 bases. The CDR3 consists of 15 residues. In germline, CDR1 is DFQATT, CDR2 SNEGSKA (reference sequence). After removal of 6 bases from V and 5 bases from J, the junction contained 14 bases not matched to a gene. The DNA for the CDR3 is TGCAGTGCCCCTCCTAGCGGCCCATTTGGAGATACGCAGTATTTT. Translating it yields CSAPPSGPFGDTQYF.

In this sample, this clonotype turned up once. V and J are TRBV15 and TRBJ1-1; no reliable D call. Germline-derived CDR1 and CDR2 are LNHNV and YYDKDF (reference sequence). The V and J ends lost 0 bases and 4 bases respectively, with 12 bases between them. CDR3 length: 15 residues. DNA for the CDR3: TGTGCCACCAGCAGAGATGGCGGAAGCTTCACTGAAGCTTTCTTT. It is translated as CATSRDGGSFTEAFF.

The rearrangement joins TRBV11-2 to TRBJ2-1; no firm D call. CDR1 and CDR2 (germline): SGHAT, FQNNGV. V was trimmed by 0 bases and J by 9 bases, leaving 9 bases between them. The CDR3 is made up of 13 amino acids. The CDR3 reads CASSLDNGGEQFF. The CDR3 DNA reads TGTGCCAGCAGCTTAGATAATGGCGGTGAGCAGTTCTTC.

This rearrangement joins TRBV7-8 to TRBJ1-4; D is unclear. The V end lost 2 bases, the J end lost 1 base, and 11 bases lay between the germline ends. The germline V gene has CDR1 SGHVS and CDR2 FQNEAQ. The CDR3 length is 16 residues. CDR3 loop: CASSLLRVVTNEKLFF. CDR3 coding DNA: TGTGCCAGCAGCTTACTCCGGGTTGTAACTAATGAAAAACTGTTTTTT.

This chain uses TRBV2 with TRBJ1-1, with D uncertain. With 7 bases removed from V and 4 bases from J, the gap between germline ends came to 22 bases. The length of the CDR3 is 16 residues. The V gene's germline CDR1 is SNHLY and CDR2 FYNNEI. CDR3 sequence: CASKMRLARAATEAFF. The CDR3 DNA is TGTGCCAGCAAAATGAGGTTAGCGAGAGCGGCCACTGAAGCTTTCTTT.